Presented here are 27 T cell receptor beta chains from one specimen sequenced in a study of cytomegalovirus exposure and HLA in healthy donors. The primer mix had 60 Vbeta and 13 Jbeta primers. Sequencing was performed with immunoSEQ multiplex PCR; in TCRdb, only in-frame clones are kept and a portion is missing. The sample has 100,000 to 150,000 clones, roughly 79% seen once. Input material: PBMCs. These receptors all come from a woman aged 18-30 years in good health and CMV-seronegative.

This chain uses TRBV7-7 with TRBJ2-1; the match to TRBD2 covers 8 bases. Germline V lookup: CDR1 SSHAT, CDR2 FNYEAQ (reference sequence). The V and J ends lost 5 bases and 8 bases, in that order; junction bases with no gene match: 11. This CDR3 is 15 amino acids long. CDR3: CASSPTAGEADEQFF. For the CDR3, the DNA is TGTGCCAGCAGCCCAACAGCGGGAGAGGCCGATGAGCAGTTCTTC.

The chain links TRBV15 to TRBJ1-4, with unresolved D. The V gene lost 0 bases and the J gene lost 8 bases, with 7 bases spanning the gap. This CDR3 has 13 residues. The V gene's germline CDR1 is LNHNV and CDR2 YYDKDF (reference sequence). The CDR3 protein is CATSRDPGEKLFF. CDR3 sequence (DNA): TGTGCCACCAGCAGAGATCCGGGAGAAAAACTGTTTTTT.

The chain employs TRBV15 and TRBJ2-1; 7 bases are shared with TRBD1. The CDR3 runs to 18 residues. Looked up from germline, CDR1 is LNHNV and CDR2 is YYDKDF (reference sequence). J lost 7 bases, V lost 0 bases, and 15 bases had no gene match. Written as DNA, the CDR3 is TGTGCCACCAGCAGAGATAGAGAGATAGGGGGCGCAGGGAATGAGCAGTTCTTC. Protein product: CATSRDREIGGAGNEQFF.

V usage is TRBV4-1 and J usage is TRBJ1-2; 7 bases map to TRBD1. V lost 0 bases, J lost 5 bases, and 6 bases stayed unmatched. The CDR3 has 15 amino acids. The germline gives CDR1 MGHRA, CDR2 YSYEKL. The CDR3 sequence: CASSQEEGQDYGYTF. CDR3 nucleotides: TGCGCCAGCAGCCAAGAGGAAGGACAGGATTATGGCTACACCTTC.

This clone was seen more than once but under ten times. For the CDR3, the DNA is TGTGCCAGCAGCCTCGAGTGGGCGGGAGGGGGGGAGCTGTTTTTT. It is translated as CASSLEWAGGGELFF. The rearrangement uses TRBV7-2 and TRBJ2-2, with 9 bases matching TRBD2. From germline, CDR1 is SGHTA and CDR2 FQGNSA. The junction had 9 bases not matched to a gene; V was cut back by 5 bases and J by 8 bases. The CDR3 length is 15 residues.

The rearrangement links TRBV7-9 to TRBJ1-5, with D tentatively TRBD1 (6 bases). Germline loops: CDR1 SEHNR, CDR2 FQNEAQ (reference sequence). Trimming took off 1 base at V and 2 bases at J, with 6 bases between the two ends. This CDR3 region has 14 residues. Here the CDR3 reads CASSLGGRNQPQHF. In DNA form, the CDR3 reads TGTGCCAGCAGCTTAGGGGGGCGCAATCAGCCCCAGCATTTT.

This clone showed up just a few times. The chain has TRBV6-1 and TRBJ2-1, with a possible D match to TRBD1 (6 bases). Germline lookup yields CDR1 MNHNS and CDR2 SASEGT. The CDR3 is 15 residues long. Trimming removed 0 bases at V and 5 bases at J, with 11 bases between. As DNA, the CDR3 is TGTGCCAGCAGTGAAGCAGTGGACAGCCACAATGAGCAGTTCTTC. This sequence encodes CASSEAVDSHNEQFF.

The chain carries TRBV15 and TRBJ2-7; tentative D call: TRBD2 (5 bases). Trimming stripped 0 bases from V and 7 bases from J, with 22 bases between. This CDR3 is 17 amino acids long. Germline values: CDR1 LNHNV, CDR2 YYDKDF (reference sequence). As DNA, the CDR3 is TGTGCCACCAGCAGAGAGCGGGCCGTAAGCCTTGAAGGGGAGCAGTACTTC. It translates to CATSRERAVSLEGEQYF.

The V gene is TRBV19, the J gene TRBJ1-1; tentative D call: TRBD1 (5 bases). Germline assignment: CDR1 LNHDA and CDR2 SQIVND (reference sequence). The CDR3 runs to 15 residues. V shed 1 base and J shed 1 base, with 10 bases lying between them. This chain's CDR3 is CASSIVWQGNTEAFF. CDR3 sequence (DNA): TGTGCCAGTAGTATAGTTTGGCAGGGGAACACTGAAGCTTTCTTT. Drawing the rest from reference TRBV19 and TRBJ1-1, the complete variable domain is DGGITQSPKYLFRKEGQNVTLSCEQNLNHDAMYWYRQDPGQGLRLIYYSQIVNDFQKGDIAEGYSVSREKKESFPLTVTSAQKNPTAFYLCASSIVWQGNTEAFFGQGTRLTVV.

The rearrangement uses TRBV7-8 and TRBJ2-1; 7 bases fit TRBD1. The CDR3 runs 14 residues. Germline V gives CDR1 SGHVS, CDR2 FQNEAQ. J was trimmed by 6 bases and V by 6 bases; bases with no gene match: 8. The CDR3 DNA follows: TGTGCCAGCAGTCAAGGAACAGGGGTCAATGAGCAGTTCTTC. It codes for CASSQGTGVNEQFF.

The rearrangement links TRBV5-1 to TRBJ1-2; possibly TRBD1 for D (6 bases). Trimming pared 4 bases from V and 0 bases from J, leaving 19 bases between. Germline V gives CDR1 SGHRS, CDR2 YFSETQ. The CDR3 extends over 17 amino acids. CDR3 sequence reads: CASSTVGGGASNYGYTF. The CDR3 DNA sequence: TGCGCCAGCAGCACTGTGGGGGGGGGCGCATCTAACTATGGCTACACCTTC.

The chain combines TRBV5-4 with TRBJ2-1; possibly TRBD1 for D (6 bases). Trimming cost V 4 bases and J 9 bases, with 14 bases left between them. The CDR3 contains 13 residues. Germline assignment: CDR1 SGHNT and CDR2 YYREEE (reference sequence). In DNA, the CDR3 is TGTGCCAGCAGCGTCAGGGAAGGGGGTGAGCAGTTCTTC. It translates to CASSVREGGEQFF.

The V gene is TRBV29-1, the J gene TRBJ2-7, with TRBD1 matching 9 bases. V gave up 7 bases and J gave up 7 bases; unmatched junction bases: 8. Germline CDR1 is SQVTM and CDR2 is ANQGSEA. The CDR3 loop spans 12 amino acids. CDR3 loop: CSGGGQGIEQYF. CDR3 DNA sequence: TGCAGCGGGGGGGGACAGGGAATAGAGCAGTACTTC.

This rearrangement joins TRBV5-5 to TRBJ2-1, with 12 bases that match TRBD2. Per germline, CDR1 SGHKS and CDR2 YYEKEE (reference sequence). This CDR3 spans 14 amino acids. J lost 9 bases, V lost 2 bases, and 3 bases had no gene match. As DNA, the CDR3 is TGTGCCAGCAGCTTACTAGCGGGAGGAAGTGAGCAGTTCTTC. Translation: CASSLLAGGSEQFF.

J is TRBJ2-2 and V is TRBV5-1, with 10 positions matching TRBD2. The CDR3 runs to 14 residues. V was clipped by 4 bases and J by 5 bases; unmatched bases: 2. The germline CDR1 and CDR2 sequences are SGHRS and YFSETQ. The CDR3 region is CASSPGLATGELFF. DNA of the CDR3: TGCGCCAGCAGCCCGGGACTAGCGACCGGGGAGCTGTTTTTT.

This chain joins TRBV5-4 and TRBJ1-1; possibly TRBD1 for D (5 bases). The V end was cut by 4 bases, the J end by 6 bases, with 19 bases between. The CDR3 has 15 residues. CDR1 is SGHNT, CDR2 YYREEE, per germline (reference sequence). CDR3 sequence: CASSPRQGGNAEAFF. CDR3 sequence (DNA): TGTGCCAGCAGCCCCCGCCAGGGAGGTAATGCTGAAGCTTTCTTT.

A single count supports this clone. The chain is built from TRBV5-1 and TRBJ1-3; D is perhaps TRBD1 (5 bases). Germline V lookup: CDR1 SGHRS, CDR2 YFSETQ. CDR3 length: 15 amino acids. The germline V and J ends were trimmed by 0 bases and 2 bases, with 9 bases remaining between them. The CDR3 sequence: CASSLGQTTGNTIYF. The CDR3 DNA is TGCGCCAGCAGCTTGGGACAGACGACTGGAAACACCATATATTTT.

This clone has more than one count but fewer than ten. The CDR3 nucleotides are TGTGCCAGCAGCTTACGACAAGAGAACACTGAAGCTTTCTTT. It translates to CASSLRQENTEAFF. The chain couples TRBV7-9 to TRBJ1-1; D is unresolved. V dropped 2 bases and J dropped 1 base, with 8 bases sitting between them. This CDR3 has 14 residues. Per germline, CDR1 SEHNR and CDR2 FQNEAQ (reference sequence).

The rearrangement links TRBV5-1 to TRBJ2-7; a weak D match, TRBD2 (5 bases). V was cut by 0 bases and J by 5 bases, with 9 bases left in between. The CDR3 is 13 residues long. CDR1 is SGHRS and CDR2 is YFSETQ in the germline V gene. The CDR3 spells CASSLAPRDEQYF. CDR3 bases: TGCGCCAGCAGCTTGGCCCCGAGGGACGAGCAGTACTTC. Combining the CDR3 with reference TRBV5-1 and TRBJ2-7 gives the whole variable domain KAGVTQTPRYLIKTRGQQVTLSCSPISGHRSVSWYQQTPGQGLQFLFEYFSETQRNKGNFPGRFSGRQFSNSRSEMNVSTLELGDSALYLCASSLAPRDEQYFGPGTRLTVT.

The V gene is TRBV10-3, the J gene TRBJ1-1, with unresolved D. CDR1 and CDR2 from the germline V gene are ENHRY and SYGVKD. The V gene lost 4 bases and the J gene lost 2 bases, with 8 bases spanning the gap. This CDR3 contains 13 residues. The CDR3, as DNA: TGTGCCATCAGTGCAGGATACAACACTGAAGCTTTCTTT. Its protein product is CAISAGYNTEAFF.

The rearrangement uses TRBV30 and TRBJ1-5; the match to TRBD1 covers 7 bases. CDR1 GTSNPN and CDR2 SVGIG come from the germline V gene (reference sequence). Trimming took 0 bases from V and 7 from J; bases not matched to a gene: 9. This CDR3 region has 15 residues. CDR3 nucleotides: TGTGCCTGGAGTGTACCCAGACAGGGTAACCAGCCCCAGCATTTT. Amino acids: CAWSVPRQGNQPQHF.

The V gene is TRBV18, the J gene TRBJ1-5; TRBD1 matches 7 bases. Germline values: CDR1 KGHSH, CDR2 LQKENI. CDR3 length: 15 residues. The J segment lost 7 bases and the V segment lost 7 bases, leaving 13 bases of the junction unmatched. The CDR3 nucleotides read TGTGCCAGCTGCGGACAGGTCGCGCCGGGGCAGCCCCAGCATTTT. Amino acid sequence: CASCGQVAPGQPQHF.

The genes are TRBV15 and TRBJ2-1; a weak D match, TRBD2 (6 bases). V lost 1 base, J lost 6 bases, and 13 bases lay in between. This CDR3 spans 15 amino acids. Per the germline V gene, CDR1 is LNHNV and CDR2 is YYDKDF (reference sequence). The CDR3 sequence: CATSRGRVQVNEQFF. As DNA, the CDR3 is TGTGCCACCAGCAGAGGGAGGGTGCAGGTCAATGAGCAGTTCTTC.

This chain links TRBV19 with TRBJ2-1; D may be TRBD2 (5 bases). In germline, CDR1 is LNHDA, CDR2 SQIVND (reference sequence). This CDR3 has 16 residues. V dropped 1 base and J dropped 1 base, with 11 bases sitting between them. This chain's CDR3 is CASSIVRLPSYNEQFF. The CDR3 bases are TGTGCCAGTAGTATAGTTCGACTACCATCCTACAATGAGCAGTTCTTC.

V and J are TRBV4-1 and TRBJ2-1; the D is unclear. Trimming pared 4 bases from V and 0 bases from J, leaving 13 bases between. Germline V gene data show CDR1 as MGHRA and CDR2 as YSYEKL. This CDR3 is built from 16 residues. In DNA, the CDR3 is TGCGCCAGCAGCCGCCTTGCACTGAGCTCCTACAATGAGCAGTTCTTC. Its protein product is CASSRLALSSYNEQFF.

V gene TRBV30 combines with J gene TRBJ1-4; D not resolved. V was cut by 3 bases and J by 0 bases, with 14 bases left in between. The CDR3 has 16 amino acids. Per the germline V gene, CDR1 is GTSNPN and CDR2 is SVGIG (reference sequence). The CDR3 DNA follows: TGTGCCTGGAGGCAAGGGTTTAGCGCAACTAATGAAAAACTGTTTTTT. Residues: CAWRQGFSATNEKLFF.

The rearrangement uses TRBV10-2 and TRBJ2-7, with 8 positions matching TRBD2. The J segment lost 3 bases and the V segment lost 4 bases, leaving 11 bases of the junction unmatched. CDR3 length equals 16 residues. CDR1 WSHSY and CDR2 SAAADI come from the germline V gene. CDR3: CASSGSGSTTLYEQYF. The CDR3 nucleotides are TGCGCCAGCAGTGGAAGCGGGAGCACTACCCTCTACGAGCAGTACTTC.